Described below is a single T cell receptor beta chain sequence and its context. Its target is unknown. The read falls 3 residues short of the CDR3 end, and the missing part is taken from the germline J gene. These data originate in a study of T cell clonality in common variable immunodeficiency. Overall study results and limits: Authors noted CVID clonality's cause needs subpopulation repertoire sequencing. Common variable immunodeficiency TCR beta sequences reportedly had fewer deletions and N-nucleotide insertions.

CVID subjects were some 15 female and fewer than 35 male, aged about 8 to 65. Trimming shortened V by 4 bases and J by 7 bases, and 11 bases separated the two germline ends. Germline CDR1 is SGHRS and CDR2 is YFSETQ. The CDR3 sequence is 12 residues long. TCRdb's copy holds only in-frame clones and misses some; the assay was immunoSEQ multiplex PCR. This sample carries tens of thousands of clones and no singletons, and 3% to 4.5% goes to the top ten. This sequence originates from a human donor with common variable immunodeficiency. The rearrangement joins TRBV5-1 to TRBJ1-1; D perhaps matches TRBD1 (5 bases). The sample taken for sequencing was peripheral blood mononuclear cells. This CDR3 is CASSADRLEAFF. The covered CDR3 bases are TGCGCCAGCAGCGCTGACAGACTTGAA.